Listed below are T cell receptor beta chains from one sample, sequenced in a study of T-cell reconstitution after alpha-beta-depleted transplantation in children. TCRdb re-analysed the PCR reads in MiXCR, keeping a single row per CDR3 protein. This repertoire shows approximately 34,000 distinct CDR3 sequences, under 8% found once; its top ten account for 25% to 30%. Sequenced material: peripheral blood, taken 60 days after TCRalphabeta/CD19-depleted stem cell transplant. Receptors were obtained from a child less than two years old who had a stem cell transplant for acute myeloid leukemia, so the T cells may come from the graft donor. The CDR3 runs from the conserved cysteine through the conserved F or W. Fields, in order: D gene, V gene, clone size, J gene, CDR3 length, CDR3 DNA, CDR3 protein. A D gene is named only where the DNA matches it firmly. Clone size, where shown, is once, few, many, or a class for clones that have expanded.

-,TRBV6-5,many,TRBJ1-1,13,TGTGCCAGCAGCCCCGGACAGACCACTGAAGCTTTCTTT,CASSPGQTTEAFF
-,TRBV24-1,many,TRBJ2-5,12,TGTGCCACCAGTGATCTGGGGGAGACCCAGTACTTC,CATSDLGETQYF
-,TRBV12-3/TRBV12-4,many,TRBJ2-7,12,TGTGCCAGCAGTTACGACGGTTACGAGCAGTACTTC,CASSYDGYEQYF
-,TRBV7-2,-,TRBJ2-7,16,TGTGCCACGACCCTCGGGCTGGGGGGCCCCGTCTACGAGCAGTACTTC,CATTLGLGGPVYEQYF
-,TRBV6-2/TRBV6-3,many,TRBJ1-5,17,TGTGCCAGCAGTTACACAGGAGGGACCCATAGCAATCAGCCCCAGCATTTT,CASSYTGGTHSNQPQHF
TRBD2,TRBV10-3,many,TRBJ2-2,14,TGTGCCGTGACTAGCGGGCCAAACACCGGGGAGCTGTTTTTT,CAVTSGPNTGELFF
TRBD2,TRBV4-3,many,TRBJ2-7,15,TGCGCCAGCAGCCATGCCTCTAGCGGGTCTTACGAGCAGTACTTC,CASSHASSGSYEQYF
TRBD2,TRBV14,many,TRBJ2-7,14,TGTGCCAGCAGCTGGACTAGCGGGACCTACGAGCAGTACTTC,CASSWTSGTYEQYF
-,TRBV7-7,few,TRBJ2-7,15,TGTGCCAGCAGCCCCGGGCGGGACTCATCCTACGAGCAGTACTTC,CASSPGRDSSYEQYF
TRBD2,TRBV7-8,few,TRBJ2-3,16,TGTGCCAGCAGCCCTAGACGGGGGGGCTCGCCAGATACGCAGTATTTT,CASSPRRGGSPDTQYF
-,TRBV9,-,TRBJ2-3,16,TGTGCCAGCAGCTTGCGGCTAGCGCCTAGCACAGATACGCAGTATTTT,CASSLRLAPSTDTQYF
-,TRBV6-2/TRBV6-3,few,TRBJ2-7,13,TGTGCCAGCAGTTACGGGAGAGACTACGAGCAGTACTTC,CASSYGRDYEQYF
TRBD1,TRBV29-1,many,TRBJ2-7,14,TGCAGCGTTGAAGAAGTGGACAGGAGCTACGAGCAGTACTTC,CSVEEVDRSYEQYF
-,TRBV7-2,many,TRBJ2-3,15,TGTGCCAGCAGCTTAGGCGTCCATGGGGGGGATACGCAGTATTTT,CASSLGVHGGDTQYF
-,TRBV7-6,many,TRBJ1-2,15,TGTGCCAGCAGCTGGGGGCAGGGAACTCCCTATGGCTACACCTTC,CASSWGQGTPYGYTF
TRBD1,TRBV4-1,many,TRBJ1-6,16,TGCGCCAGCAGCCAAGGGGGGACAGTTGCAAATTCACCCCTCCACTTT,CASSQGGTVANSPLHF